The following is a T cell receptor (beta chain) sequence with its context. Its antigen is still unknown. The sample is drawn from a study of identical twins. General study findings and limits: It was possible that invariant MAIT and iNKT cells partly confounded the zero-insertion analyses.

V dropped 5 bases and J dropped 0 bases, with 13 bases sitting between them. CDR3 length: 16 amino acids. Germline V gene data show CDR1 as SEHNR and CDR2 as FQNEAQ (reference sequence). From the 5' RACE reads, TCRdb called clonotypes with MiXCR, one entry per CDR3 protein. The sample has approximately 700,000 distinct CDR3 sequences; about 20% are singletons. The same sample was also studied in work on T cells expressing NK-cell markers. From that second work: Serological testing identified seven of the eight sequenced donors as HCMV-seropositive and one as seronegative.

The chain combines TRBV7-9 with TRBJ2-2, with unresolved D. The sequenced sample was PBMCs. This receptor was obtained from a woman younger than 35 in good health. The CDR3 DNA follows: TGTGCCAGCAGCCAGCTTCGTGGCCCGAACACCGGGGAGCTGTTTTTT. Its protein product is CASSQLRGPNTGELFF. Combining the CDR3 with reference TRBV7-9 and TRBJ2-2 gives the whole variable domain DTGVSQNPRHKITKRGQNVTFRCDPISEHNRLYWYRQTLGQGPEFLTYFQNEAQLEKSRLLSDRFSAERPKGSFSTLEIQRTEQGDSAMYLCASSQLRGPNTGELFFGEGSRLTVL.